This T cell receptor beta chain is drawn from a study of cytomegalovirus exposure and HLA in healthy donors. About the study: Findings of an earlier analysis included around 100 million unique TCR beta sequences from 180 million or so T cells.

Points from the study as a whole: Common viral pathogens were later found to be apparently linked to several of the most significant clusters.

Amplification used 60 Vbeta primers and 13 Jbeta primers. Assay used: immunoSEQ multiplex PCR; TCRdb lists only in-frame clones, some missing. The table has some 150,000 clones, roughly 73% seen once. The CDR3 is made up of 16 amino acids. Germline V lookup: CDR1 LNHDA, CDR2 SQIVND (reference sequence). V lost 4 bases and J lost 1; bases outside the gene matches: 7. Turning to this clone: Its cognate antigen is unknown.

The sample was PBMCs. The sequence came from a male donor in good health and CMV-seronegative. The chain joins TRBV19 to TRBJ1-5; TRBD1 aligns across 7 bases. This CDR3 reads CASSRKQGFSNQPQHF. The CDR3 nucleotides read TGTGCCAGTAGTAGGAAACAGGGGTTCAGCAATCAGCCCCAGCATTTT.